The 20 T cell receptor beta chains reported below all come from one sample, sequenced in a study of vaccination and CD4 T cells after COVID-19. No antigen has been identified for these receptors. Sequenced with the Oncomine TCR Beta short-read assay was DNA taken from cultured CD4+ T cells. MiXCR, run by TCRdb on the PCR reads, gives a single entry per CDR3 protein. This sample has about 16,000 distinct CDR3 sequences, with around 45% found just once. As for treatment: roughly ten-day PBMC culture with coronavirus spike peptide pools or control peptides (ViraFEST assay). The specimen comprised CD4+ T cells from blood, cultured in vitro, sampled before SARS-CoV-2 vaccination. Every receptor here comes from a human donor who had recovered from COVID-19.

DNA for the CDR3: TGTGCCAGCAGTGAAGCGATTTACAGTTCCTACGAGCAGTACTTC. Its translation is CASSEAIYSSYEQYF. The chain combines TRBV6-1 with TRBJ2-7; D gene unclear. In germline, CDR1 is MNHNS, CDR2 SASEGT. There are 15 residues in the CDR3. Trimming shortened V by 0 bases and J by 1 base, and 10 bases separated the two germline ends.

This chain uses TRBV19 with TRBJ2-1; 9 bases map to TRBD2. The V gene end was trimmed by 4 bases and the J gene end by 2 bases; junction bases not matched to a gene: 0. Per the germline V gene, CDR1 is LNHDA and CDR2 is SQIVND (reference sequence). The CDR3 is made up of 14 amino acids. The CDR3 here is CASSTSGAYNEQFF. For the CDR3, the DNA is TGTGCCAGTAGTACTAGCGGGGCCTACAATGAGCAGTTCTTC.

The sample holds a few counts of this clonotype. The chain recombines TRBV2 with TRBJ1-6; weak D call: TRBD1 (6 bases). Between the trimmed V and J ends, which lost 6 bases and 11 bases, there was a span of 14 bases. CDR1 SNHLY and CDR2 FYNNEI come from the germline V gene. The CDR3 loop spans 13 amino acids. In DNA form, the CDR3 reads TGTGCCAGCAGCCTATCACAGGGTACACCCCTCCACTTT. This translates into CASSLSQGTPLHF.

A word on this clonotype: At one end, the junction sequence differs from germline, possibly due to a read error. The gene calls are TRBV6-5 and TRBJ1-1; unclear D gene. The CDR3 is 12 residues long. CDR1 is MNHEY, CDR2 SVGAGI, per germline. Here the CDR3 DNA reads TGTGCCAGCAGTTACTCCGAAGAGAGCCGAGTCTTT. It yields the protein CASSYSEESRVF.

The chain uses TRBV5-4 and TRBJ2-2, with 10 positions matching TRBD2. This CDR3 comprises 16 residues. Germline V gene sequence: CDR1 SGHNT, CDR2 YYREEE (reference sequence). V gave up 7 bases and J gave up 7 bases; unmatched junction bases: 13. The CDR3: CASCPSSGSIVGELFF. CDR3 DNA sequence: TGTGCCAGCTGCCCCTCTAGCGGGAGTATCGTCGGGGAGCTGTTTTTT.

The CDR3 DNA reads as TGTGCCAGCAGCTTAAGTCGACAGGCCTGGAACACTGAAGCTTTCTTT. Its translation: CASSLSRQAWNTEAFF. The chain combines TRBV7-2 with TRBJ1-1; perhaps TRBD1 as D (6 bases). The V gene lost 2 bases and the J gene lost 1 base, with 14 bases spanning the gap. The germline gives CDR1 SGHTA, CDR2 FQGNSA. The CDR3 has 16 residues.

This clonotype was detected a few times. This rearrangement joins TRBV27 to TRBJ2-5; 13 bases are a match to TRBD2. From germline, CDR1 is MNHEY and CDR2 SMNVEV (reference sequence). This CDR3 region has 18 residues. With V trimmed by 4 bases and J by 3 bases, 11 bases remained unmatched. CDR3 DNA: TGTGCCAGCAGTTCCCGCCTCCCGGGACTAGCGGGGAAAGAGACCCAGTACTTC. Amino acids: CASSSRLPGLAGKETQYF.

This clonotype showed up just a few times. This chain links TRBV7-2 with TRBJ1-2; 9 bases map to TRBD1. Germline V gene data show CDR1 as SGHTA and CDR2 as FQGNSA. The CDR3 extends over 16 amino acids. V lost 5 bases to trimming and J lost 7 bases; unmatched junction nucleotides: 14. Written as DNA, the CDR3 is TGTGCCAGCAGCCCGCACCCTTCGGACAGGGGAGGTGGCTACACCTTC. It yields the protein CASSPHPSDRGGGYTF. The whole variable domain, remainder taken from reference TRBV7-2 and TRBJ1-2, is GAGVSQSPSNKVTEKGKDVELRCDPISGHTALYWYRQSLGQGLEFLIYFQGNSAPDKSGLPSDRFSAERTGGSVSTLTIQRTQQEDSAVYLCASSPHPSDRGGGYTFGSGTRLTVV.

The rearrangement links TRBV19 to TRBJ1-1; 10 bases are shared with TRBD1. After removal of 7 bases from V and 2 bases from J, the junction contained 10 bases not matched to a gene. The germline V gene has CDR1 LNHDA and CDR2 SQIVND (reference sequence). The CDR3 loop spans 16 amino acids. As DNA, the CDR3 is TGTGCCAGTAAAACCGGGACAGGGGTCGGTAACACTGAAGCTTTCTTT. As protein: CASKTGTGVGNTEAFF.

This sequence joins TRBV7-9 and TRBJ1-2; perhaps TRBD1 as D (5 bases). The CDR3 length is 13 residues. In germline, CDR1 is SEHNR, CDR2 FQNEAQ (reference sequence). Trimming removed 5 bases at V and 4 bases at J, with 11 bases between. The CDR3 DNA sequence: TGTGCCAGCAGCCCCGGGGACGGCTATGGCTACACCTTC. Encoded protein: CASSPGDGYGYTF.

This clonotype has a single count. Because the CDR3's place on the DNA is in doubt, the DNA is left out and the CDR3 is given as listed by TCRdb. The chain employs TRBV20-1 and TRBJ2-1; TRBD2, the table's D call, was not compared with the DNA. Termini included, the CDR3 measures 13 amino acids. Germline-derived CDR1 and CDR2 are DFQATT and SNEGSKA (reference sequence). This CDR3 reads CSARLVAGGSEFF.

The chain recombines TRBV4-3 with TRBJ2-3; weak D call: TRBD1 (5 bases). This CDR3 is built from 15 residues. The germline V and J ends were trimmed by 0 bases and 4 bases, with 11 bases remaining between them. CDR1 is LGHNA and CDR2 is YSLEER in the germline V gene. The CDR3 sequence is CASSQDWGGADTQYF. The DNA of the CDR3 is TGCGCCAGCAGCCAAGATTGGGGCGGCGCAGATACGCAGTATTTT.

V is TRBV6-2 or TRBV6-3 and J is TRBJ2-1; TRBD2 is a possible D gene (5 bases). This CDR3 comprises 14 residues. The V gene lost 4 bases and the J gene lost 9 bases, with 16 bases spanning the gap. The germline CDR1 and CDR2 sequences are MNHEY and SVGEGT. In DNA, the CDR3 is TGTGCCAGCAGTTCTCAGGACGGCCGGGGTGAGCAGTTCTTC. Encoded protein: CASSSQDGRGEQFF.

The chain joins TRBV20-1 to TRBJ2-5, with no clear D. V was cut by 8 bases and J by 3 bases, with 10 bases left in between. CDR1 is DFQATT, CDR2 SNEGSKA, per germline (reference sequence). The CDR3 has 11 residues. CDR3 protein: CSSGPKETQYF. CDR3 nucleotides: TGCAGTTCTGGGCCGAAAGAGACCCAGTACTTC.

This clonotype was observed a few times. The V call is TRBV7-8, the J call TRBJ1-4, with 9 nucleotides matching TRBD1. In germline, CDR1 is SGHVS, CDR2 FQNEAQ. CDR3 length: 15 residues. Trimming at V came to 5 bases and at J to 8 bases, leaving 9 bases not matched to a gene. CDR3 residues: CASSTVDRGGEKLFF. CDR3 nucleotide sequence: TGTGCCAGCAGCACTGTGGACAGGGGAGGCGAAAAACTGTTTTTT.

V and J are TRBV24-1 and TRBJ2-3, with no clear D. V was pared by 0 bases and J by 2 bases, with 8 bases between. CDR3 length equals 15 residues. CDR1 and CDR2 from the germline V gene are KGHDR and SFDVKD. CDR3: CATSDLQATTDTQYF. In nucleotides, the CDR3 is TGTGCCACCAGTGATTTGCAGGCCACCACAGATACGCAGTATTTT.

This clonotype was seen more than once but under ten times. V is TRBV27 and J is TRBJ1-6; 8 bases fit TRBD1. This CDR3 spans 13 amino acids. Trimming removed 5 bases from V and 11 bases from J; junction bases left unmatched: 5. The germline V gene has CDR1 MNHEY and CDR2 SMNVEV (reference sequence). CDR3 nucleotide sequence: TGTGCCAGCAGTGGACAGGGTAGGACACCCCTCCACTTT. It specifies CASSGQGRTPLHF.

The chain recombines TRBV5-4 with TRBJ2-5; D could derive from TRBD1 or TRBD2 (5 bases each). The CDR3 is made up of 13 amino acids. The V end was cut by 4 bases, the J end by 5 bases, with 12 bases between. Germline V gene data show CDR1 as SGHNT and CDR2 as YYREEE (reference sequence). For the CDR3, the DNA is TGTGCCAGCAGCCCGGGACGGCAGGAGACCCAGTACTTC. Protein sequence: CASSPGRQETQYF.

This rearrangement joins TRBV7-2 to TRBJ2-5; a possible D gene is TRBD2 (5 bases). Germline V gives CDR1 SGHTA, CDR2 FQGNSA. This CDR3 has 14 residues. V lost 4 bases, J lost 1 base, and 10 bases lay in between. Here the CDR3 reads CASSSGVGQETQYF. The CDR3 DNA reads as TGTGCCAGCAGCTCCGGGGTAGGCCAAGAGACCCAGTACTTC.

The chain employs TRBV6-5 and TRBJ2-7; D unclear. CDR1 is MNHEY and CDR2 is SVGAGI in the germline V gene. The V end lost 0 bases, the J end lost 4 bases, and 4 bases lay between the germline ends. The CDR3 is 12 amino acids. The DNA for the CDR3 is TGTGCCAGCAGTTACTCGATGTACGAGCAGTACTTC. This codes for CASSYSMYEQYF.